These 13 T cell receptor beta chains originate from one sample sequenced in a study of regulatory T cells in long-lasting Graves disease. Time point described: newly diagnosed GD, antithyroid drugs for less than 3 months. Scientists built the TCR library using RNA that was extracted from PBMCs. Relying on iRepertoire HTBI primers and Arm-PCR of CDR3 regions, the team built TCR beta libraries. One entry per CDR3 protein results from TCRdb running MiXCR on the multiplex PCR reads. This sample has 550,000 to 600,000 distinct CDR3 sequences, with about 16% found just once. Separately, the same data were catalogued under a study of T cells in Graves' hyperthyroidism and ophthalmopathy.

This specimen consisted of peripheral blood mononuclear cells (PBMCs), obtained at new diagnosis, from a patient treated with antithyroid drugs. The receptors were sampled from a man between 18 and 29 years old with Graves disease.

This clonotype came up many times. The chain links TRBV6-2 or TRBV6-3 to TRBJ2-7; D ambiguous. This CDR3 is 11 amino acids long. V was shortened by 6 bases and J by 3 bases, with 6 bases between the two germline ends. The V gene's germline CDR1 is MNHEY and CDR2 SVGEGT. In DNA form, the CDR3 reads TGTGCCAGCAGAGCCGTCTACGAGCAGTACTTC. Its translation: CASRAVYEQYF.

This clonotype was seen many times. The chain has TRBV12-3 or TRBV12-4 and TRBJ1-3; 9 nucleotides agree with TRBD1. J gave up 2 bases and V 6 bases, and 5 bases lay outside the gene matches. The CDR3 has 15 amino acids. The CDR3 DNA sequence: TGTGCCAGCAGCCGGACAGGGGTCCCTGGAAACACCATATATTTT. This gives the protein CASSRTGVPGNTIYF.

This clonotype was seen many times. The V gene is TRBV30, the J gene TRBJ2-7; 7 positions agree with TRBD1. This CDR3 comprises 13 residues. The ends lost 8 bases at V and 4 bases at J; junction bases unmatched: 11. Germline V gene sequence: CDR1 GTSNPN, CDR2 SVGIG (reference sequence). CDR3 loop: CAQQGPYEYEQYF. In DNA form, the CDR3 reads TGTGCCCAACAGGGGCCGTACGAGTACGAGCAGTACTTC.

This clonotype was seen more than once but under ten times. This chain connects TRBV7-9 to TRBJ1-1; D remains ambiguous. Germline assignment: CDR1 SEHNR and CDR2 FQNEAQ (reference sequence). Trimming left V 5 bases short and J 8 bases short, with 15 bases between. CDR3 size: 13 residues. The CDR3 protein is CASSPRETPEAFF. In DNA, the CDR3 is TGTGCCAGCAGCCCAAGGGAAACACCCGAAGCTTTCTTT.

This clonotype was counted ten times or more. This chain links TRBV2 with TRBJ2-5; tentative D call: TRBD1 (5 bases). This CDR3 is 13 amino acids long. Deletions cut 7 bases from V and 4 bases from J, with 13 bases between. Germline values: CDR1 SNHLY, CDR2 FYNNEI. As DNA, the CDR3 is TGTGCCAGCAATGCAGGGCCCCTAGAGACCCAGTACTTC. As protein: CASNAGPLETQYF.

This sequence joins TRBV19 and TRBJ2-7; a weak D match, TRBD1 (6 bases). Trimming pared 3 bases from V and 4 bases from J, leaving 16 bases between. Germline V gene lookup returns CDR1 LNHDA and CDR2 SQIVND (reference sequence). The CDR3 contains 15 residues. The CDR3: CASSIQTGGLYEQYF. The CDR3 nucleotides read TGTGCCAGTAGTATCCAGACAGGCGGTTTATACGAGCAGTACTTC.

This clonotype was detected only a few times. The V call is TRBV20-1, the J call TRBJ2-7; D is possibly TRBD2 (7 bases). The length of the CDR3 is 15 residues. Germline V gene data show CDR1 as DFQATT and CDR2 as SNEGSKA (reference sequence). Trimming removed 0 bases at V and 2 bases at J, with 14 bases between. CDR3 in DNA: TGCAGTGCTAGAGATCCGGGGGGCTTCACCTACGAGCAGTACTTC. It yields the protein CSARDPGGFTYEQYF.

Ten or more counts support this clonotype. The rearrangement uses TRBV28 and TRBJ1-6; D may be TRBD1 (5 bases). This CDR3 region has 16 residues. The V gene's germline CDR1 is MDHEN and CDR2 SYDVKM. V was shortened by 5 bases and J by 2 bases, with 13 bases between the two germline ends. The CDR3 loop reads CASSATVGPYNSPLHF. As DNA, the CDR3 is TGTGCCAGCAGTGCAACAGTGGGACCCTATAATTCACCCCTCCACTTT.

This clonotype was recorded many times. The gene calls are TRBV10-1 and TRBJ2-3, with TRBD2 matching 11 bases. The CDR3 covers 14 residues. CDR1 is WNHNN, CDR2 SYGVQD, per germline (reference sequence). The V and J ends lost 7 bases and 6 bases, in that order; junction bases with no gene match: 6. The DNA for the CDR3 is TGCGCCAGCAAACTAGCGGGAGTTTCGGATACGCAGTATTTT. Translated: CASKLAGVSDTQYF.

This clonotype was detected only a few times. This chain connects TRBV7-9 to TRBJ2-5, with 8 positions matching TRBD2. This CDR3 has 16 amino acids. Germline V lookup: CDR1 SEHNR, CDR2 FQNEAQ (reference sequence). The ends lost 6 bases at V and 4 bases at J; junction bases unmatched: 13. The CDR3, as DNA: TGTGCCAGCAGAGGAGACGGGAGGGCGTCTGGAGAGACCCAGTACTTC. Protein sequence: CASRGDGRASGETQYF.

CDR3: CASTRRYSDTQYF. CDR3 in DNA: TGTGCCAGTACACGGCGCTATTCAGATACGCAGTATTTT. The chain links TRBV19 to TRBJ2-3; D unclear. In germline, CDR1 is LNHDA, CDR2 SQIVND (reference sequence). The V end lost 7 bases, the J end lost 4 bases, and 12 bases lay between the germline ends. CDR3 length: 13 amino acids.

This clonotype appeared a few times. This chain uses TRBV20-1 with TRBJ2-4; TRBD1 matches 7 bases. V was clipped by 2 bases and J by 3 bases; unmatched bases: 1. The CDR3 has 13 amino acids. Germline V lookup: CDR1 DFQATT, CDR2 SNEGSKA (reference sequence). The CDR3 nucleotides read TGCAGTGCTAGACAGGGGGTCAAAAACATTCAGTACTTC. Translating it yields CSARQGVKNIQYF.

Only one count was recorded for this clonotype. The chain carries TRBV20-1 and TRBJ1-2; D is undetermined. V lost 0 bases, J lost 4 bases, and 9 bases lay in between. The CDR3 covers 13 residues. Germline V lookup: CDR1 DFQATT, CDR2 SNEGSKA (reference sequence). The CDR3 region is CSAREGGVYGYTF. Here the CDR3 DNA reads TGCAGTGCTAGAGAGGGAGGAGTCTATGGCTACACCTTC.